A single sample gave rise to the 7 T cell receptor beta chains below, sequenced in a study of CD8 T cells in ankylosing spondylitis. TCRdb passed the 5' RACE reads through MiXCR, listing each CDR3 protein once. The sample lists 390,000 or so distinct CDR3 sequences, approximately 20% occurring once. These TCRs' antigens remain unknown. Study-level findings and limits: Fewer than 10 highly homologous variants made up a TCR beta motif that seemed to typify ankylosing spondylitis blood.

Sequenced: blood, either unsorted or a sorted T cell fraction (not recorded which). The source is a male donor with ankylosing spondylitis.

A few counts support this clonotype. The chain joins TRBV7-9 to TRBJ2-7; a possible D gene is TRBD1 (6 bases). The germline CDR1 and CDR2 sequences are SEHNR and FQNEAQ (reference sequence). CDR3 length: 15 residues. Trimming took off 5 bases at V and 5 bases at J, with 19 bases between the two ends. DNA for the CDR3: TGTGCCAGCAGCCCCGGACAGATCAGCACCCACGAGCAGTACTTC. The encoded protein is CASSPGQISTHEQYF. The entire variable domain, with the rest obtained from reference TRBV7-9 and TRBJ2-7, is as follows: DTGVSQNPRHKITKRGQNVTFRCDPISEHNRLYWYRQTLGQGPEFLTYFQNEAQLEKSRLLSDRFSAERPKGSFSTLEIQRTEQGDSAMYLCASSPGQISTHEQYFGPGTRLTVT.

Only a few counts were recorded for this clonotype. The V gene is TRBV20-1, the J gene TRBJ1-3, with no clear D. Between the trimmed V and J ends, which lost 3 bases and 2 bases, there was a span of 11 bases. Germline V CDR1 and CDR2: DFQATT, SNEGSKA (reference sequence). The CDR3 totals 14 residues. The CDR3 DNA follows: TGCAGTGCTAGCCAGCTTAGAACTGGAAACACCATATATTTT. It encodes CSASQLRTGNTIYF.

This rearrangement joins TRBV5-1 to TRBJ1-2; 9 bases agree with TRBD1. Unmatched junction bases numbered 5, after V lost 4 bases and J lost 4 bases. Germline CDR1 SGHRS, CDR2 YFSETQ. This CDR3 spans 14 amino acids. The chain's CDR3 is CASSQQTGGYGYTF. The CDR3 nucleotides are TGCGCCAGCAGCCAACAGACAGGGGGCTATGGCTACACCTTC.

This clonotype was seen more than once but under ten times. The chain uses TRBV4-1 and TRBJ1-5; 7 bases fit TRBD1. The CDR3 length is 15 residues. CDR1 and CDR2 (germline): MGHRA, YSYEKL. With V trimmed by 2 bases and J by 7 bases, 8 bases remained unmatched. The CDR3 region has the DNA TGCGCCAGCAGCCAAAAACAGGGGTTCGAACAGCCCCAGCATTTT. The encoded protein is CASSQKQGFEQPQHF.

The V and J genes are TRBV14 and TRBJ1-1; 7 bases are shared with TRBD1. The length of the CDR3 is 16 residues. V lost 5 bases, J lost 1 base, and 10 bases stayed unmatched. Germline assignment: CDR1 SGHDN and CDR2 FVKESK. The CDR3 coding sequence is TGTGCCAGCAGCAAAGGGGGCTTTCGGGGGAACACTGAAGCTTTCTTT. Translation: CASSKGGFRGNTEAFF. Looking up the rest from reference TRBV14 and TRBJ1-1 gives the full variable domain: EAGVTQFPSHSVIEKGQTVTLRCDPISGHDNLYWYRRVMGKEIKFLLHFVKESKQDESGMPNNRFLAERTGGTYSTLKVQPAELEDSGVYFCASSKGGFRGNTEAFFGQGTRLTVV.

The chain joins TRBV11-1 to TRBJ2-5; TRBD2 matches 10 bases. V trimming: 5 bases; J trimming: 7 bases; junction bases outside the gene matches: 19. Germline CDR1 reads SGHAT; CDR2 reads FQDESV (reference sequence). CDR3 length equals 18 residues. Written as DNA, the CDR3 is TGTGCCAGCAGCCCCCAGTCGCTCCAGCGGGAGGGCCTAGGGACCCAGTACTTC. Translation: CASSPQSLQREGLGTQYF. The full variable domain, with the rest looked up from reference TRBV11-1 and TRBJ2-5, is EAEVAQSPRYKITEKSQAVAFWCDPISGHATLYWYRQILGQGPELLVQFQDESVVDDSQLPKDRFSAERLKGVDSTLKIQPAELGDSAMYLCASSPQSLQREGLGTQYFGPGTRLLVL.

V and J are TRBV20-1 and TRBJ1-1; no reliable D call. Per germline, CDR1 DFQATT and CDR2 SNEGSKA (reference sequence). The CDR3 sequence is 14 residues long. Trimming shortened V by 3 bases and J by 0 bases, and 11 bases separated the two germline ends. CDR3 nucleotide sequence: TGCAGTGCTAGTCAGTCTATAATGAACACTGAAGCTTTCTTT. This encodes CSASQSIMNTEAFF.